A single sample is the source of the 7 T cell receptor beta chains below, sequenced in a study of identical twins. TCRdb fed the 5' RACE reads into MiXCR, producing one record per CDR3 protein. Here the sample spans 310,000 or so distinct CDR3 sequences, more than 6.5% being singletons. The sample was also reused in another study, on yellow fever vaccine responses in identical twins.

The sequencing sample was made of memory (CD45RO+) T cells sorted from blood. These receptors were obtained from a woman between 18 and 30 years old in good health.

V usage is TRBV7-8 and J usage is TRBJ2-7, with a weak D call TRBD2 (6 bases). This CDR3 spans 13 amino acids. Trimming removed 8 bases from V and 3 bases from J, with 14 bases in between. Germline V gene sequence: CDR1 SGHVS, CDR2 FQNEAQ. The CDR3 coding sequence is TGTGCCAGCTGTAAGGGACTCGGCTACGAGCAGTACTTC. It is translated as CASCKGLGYEQYF.

The chain links TRBV2 to TRBJ1-1; D is ambiguous. Germline assignment: CDR1 SNHLY and CDR2 FYNNEI. Trimming took off 9 bases at V and 1 base at J, with 12 bases between the two ends. This CDR3 region has 13 residues. CDR3 loop: CARSQRPNTEAFF. DNA for the CDR3: TGTGCCAGGTCGCAGAGACCGAACACTGAAGCTTTCTTT.

This clonotype was picked up a small number of times. The rearrangement links TRBV5-1 to TRBJ1-4; D possibly corresponds to TRBD1 (6 bases). The V gene's germline CDR1 is SGHRS and CDR2 YFSETQ. The CDR3 length is 15 residues. V was shortened by 4 bases and J by 7 bases, with 17 bases between the two germline ends. The CDR3 nucleotides are TGCGCCAGCAGCAGATCAACAGGGTCAGCTGAAAAACTGTTTTTT. Its translation is CASSRSTGSAEKLFF.

The chain combines TRBV28 with TRBJ2-2, with TRBD2 matching over 9 bases. Germline V gene lookup returns CDR1 MDHEN and CDR2 SYDVKM. J gave up 4 bases and V 7 bases, and 1 base lay outside the gene matches. CDR3 length: 13 amino acids. The CDR3: CASTSGTTGELFF. The CDR3 coding sequence is TGTGCCAGCACTAGCGGGACCACCGGGGAGCTGTTTTTT.

In its sample, this clonotype was seen many times. The chain carries TRBV5-1 and TRBJ2-1; maybe TRBD2 (6 bases). V lost 0 bases and J lost 10, with 17 bases in between. There are 15 residues in the CDR3. CDR1 and CDR2 (germline): SGHRS, YFSETQ. The CDR3 here is CASSLAGTPGLEQFF. CDR3 nucleotides: TGCGCCAGCAGCTTGGCCGGGACTCCCGGCTTGGAGCAGTTCTTC.

The chain joins TRBV4-1 to TRBJ2-1, with D perhaps matching TRBD1 or TRBD2 (6 bases each). Looked up from germline, CDR1 is MGHRA and CDR2 is YSYEKL. Between the trimmed V and J ends, which lost 7 bases and 5 bases, there was a span of 15 bases. The CDR3 has 14 residues. The CDR3 DNA reads as TGCGCCAGCACAACTACAGGGAGGAACAATGAGCAGTTCTTC. This sequence encodes CASTTTGRNNEQFF.

The V and J genes are TRBV4-1 and TRBJ2-5; 9 positions agree with TRBD2. Trimming removed 1 base from V and 4 bases from J; junction bases left unmatched: 7. Germline V gives CDR1 MGHRA, CDR2 YSYEKL. The CDR3 sequence is 16 residues long. The CDR3: CASSQVAGGPAETQYF. The DNA for the CDR3 is TGCGCCAGCAGCCAAGTTGCGGGGGGGCCGGCAGAGACCCAGTACTTC.